This T cell receptor beta chain appears in the sequencing data of a study of Ad26.COV2.S vaccination and SARS-CoV-2 variants. Study details: Intramuscularly, Ad26.COV2.S was given either once or twice, 56 days apart.

Described treatment: roughly 18 received Ad26.COV2.S at low or high dose, single or two shots; a few received placebo; per-sample allocation not given. At day 63 after the first vaccine or placebo injection, samples were drawn. The CDR3 spans 15 residues. The germline V gene encodes CDR1 LGHDT and CDR2 YNNKEL (reference sequence). With V trimmed by 2 bases and J by 0 bases, 2 bases remained unmatched. TCRdb's copy holds only in-frame clones and misses some; the assay was immunoSEQ multiplex PCR. The repertoire consists of more than 300,000 clones, with around 84% occurring once and the leading ten covering more than 1.5%.

The genes are TRBV3-1 (or the pseudogene TRBV3-2) and TRBJ2-3; 7 nucleotides align to TRBD1. This specimen was peripheral blood, taken in a trial of Ad26.COV2.S vaccine versus placebo. This TCR derives from a person aged 18-60 years who received the Ad26.COV2.S COVID-19 vaccine or a placebo. The CDR3 reads CASSQQTGSTDTQYF. The CDR3 DNA sequence: TGTGCCAGCAGCCAACAGACAGGGAGCACAGATACGCAGTATTTT.